The present T cell receptor (beta chain) was sequenced within a study of persistence of HIV-infected CD4 T cells. Germline-derived CDR1 and CDR2 are MNHEY and SVGAGI. With 4 bases clipped from V and 6 bases from J, the junction kept 15 bases outside the gene matches. This CDR3 region has 16 residues. A remark on this clone: Antigen: not known.

The libraries were made with immunoSEQ version 4 in survey mode. Clones were sequenced by immunoSEQ multiplex PCR, and TCRdb holds only the in-frame ones, with some missing. This sample has approximately 31,000 clones, with about four fifths found just once. Stimulation used approximately 9.5 ug/mL lysate from CMV-infected fibroblasts. Memory cells lacking CD40L and CD69 with high CD45RO were sorted. The TCR was taken from an adult woman with HIV who was CMV-seropositive. This chain uses TRBV6-5 with TRBJ2-7; 7 bases are a match to TRBD1. Sequencing was performed on CD4+ T cells sorted from PBMCs after 18-hour stimulation, taken from a patient who received antiretroviral therapy. CDR3 loop: CASSSAFRGSPIEQYF. The DNA for the CDR3 is TGTGCCAGCAGTTCCGCTTTCAGGGGGTCCCCTATCGAGCAGTACTTC.